One and the same sample provided the 2 T cell receptor beta chains below, sequenced in a study of cytomegalovirus exposure and HLA in healthy donors. A multiplex PCR was run with 60 Vbeta primers and 13 Jbeta primers. Using immunoSEQ multiplex PCR, the repertoire was profiled, and TCRdb retains in-frame clones only, with some absent. The table records about 150,000 clones, roughly 82% of them present only once. Sequencing was carried out using PBMCs. The receptors were gathered from a woman between 45 and 60 years old in good health and CMV-seropositive.

The chain has TRBV5-4 and TRBJ2-5; TRBD1 agrees at 10 bases. This CDR3 is built from 16 residues. The germline gives CDR1 SGHNT, CDR2 YYREEE (reference sequence). Trimming removed 0 bases from V and 5 bases from J; junction bases left unmatched: 7. The CDR3 nucleotides read TGTGCCAGCAGCTTGGGGATTGCGGGACAGGGGGAGACCCAGTACTTC. Residues: CASSLGIAGQGETQYF.

The chain employs TRBV5-4 and TRBJ1-2, with D possibly being TRBD1 (6 bases). Germline V lookup: CDR1 SGHNT, CDR2 YYREEE (reference sequence). The V end lost 4 bases, the J end lost 3 bases, and 16 bases lay between the germline ends. The CDR3 totals 15 residues. The chain's CDR3 is CASSVTGPLDYGYTF. In DNA form, the CDR3 reads TGTGCCAGCAGCGTAACAGGGCCCCTAGACTATGGCTACACCTTC.